This entry is about one T cell receptor beta chain. Authors' processing steps: Amplified reference gene primers provided the basis for estimating nucleated cell counts. Measured with immunoSEQ multiplex PCR; TCRdb has only the in-frame clones, and not every one. V, J and clone size reflect that table, while D and trimming were determined from the DNA. The table lists approximately 530,000 clones, roughly nine tenths of them singletons. Seattle patients were enrolled while actively infected and followed longitudinally. The data derive from a study of blood T cell repertoires in COVID-19. Study information: T cells, B-cell-depleted T cells, or PBMCs supplied cDNA or gDNA.

V lost 3 bases and J lost 5, with 13 bases in between. Germline CDR1 reads SGHAT; CDR2 reads FQDESV (reference sequence). This CDR3 is built from 14 residues. J is TRBJ1-2 and V is TRBV11-1; D may be TRBD1 (6 bases). The clonotype originates from a woman between 50 and 59 years old with COVID-19, enrolled during active disease. Material: peripheral blood. CDR3 sequence reads: CASSLDSYRYGYTF. Here the CDR3 DNA reads TGTGCCAGCAGCTTGGACAGTTACCGTTATGGCTACACCTTC.